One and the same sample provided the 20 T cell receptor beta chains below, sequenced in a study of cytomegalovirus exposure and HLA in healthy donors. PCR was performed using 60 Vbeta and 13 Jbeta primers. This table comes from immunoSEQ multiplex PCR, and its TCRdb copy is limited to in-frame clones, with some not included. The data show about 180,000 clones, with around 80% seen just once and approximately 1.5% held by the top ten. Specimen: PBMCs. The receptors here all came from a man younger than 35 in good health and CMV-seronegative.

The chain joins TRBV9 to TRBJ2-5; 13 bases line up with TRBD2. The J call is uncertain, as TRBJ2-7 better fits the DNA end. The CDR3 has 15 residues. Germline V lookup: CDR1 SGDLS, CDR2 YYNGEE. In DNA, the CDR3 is TGTGCCAGCAGCGAGGGGACTAGCGGGAAATACGAGCAGTACTTC. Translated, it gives CASSEGTSGKYEQYF.

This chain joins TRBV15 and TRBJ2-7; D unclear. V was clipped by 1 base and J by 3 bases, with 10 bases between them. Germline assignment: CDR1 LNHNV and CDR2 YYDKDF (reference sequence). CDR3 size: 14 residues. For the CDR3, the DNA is TGTGCCACCAGCAGAGTGGCGGTAGGCTACGAGCAGTACTTC. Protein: CATSRVAVGYEQYF. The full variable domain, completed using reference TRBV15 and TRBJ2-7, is DAMVIQNPRYQVTQFGKPVTLSCSQTLNHNVMYWYQQKSSQAPKLLFHYYDKDFNNEADTPDNFQSRRPNTSFCFLDIRSPGLGDTAMYLCATSRVAVGYEQYFGPGTRLTVT.

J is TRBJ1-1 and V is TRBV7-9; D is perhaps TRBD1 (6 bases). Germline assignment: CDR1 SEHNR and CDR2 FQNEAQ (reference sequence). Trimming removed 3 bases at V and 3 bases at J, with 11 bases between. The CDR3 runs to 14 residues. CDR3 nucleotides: TGTGCCAGCAGCTTGGGAGGGGGGTACACTGAAGCTTTCTTT. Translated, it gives CASSLGGGYTEAFF.

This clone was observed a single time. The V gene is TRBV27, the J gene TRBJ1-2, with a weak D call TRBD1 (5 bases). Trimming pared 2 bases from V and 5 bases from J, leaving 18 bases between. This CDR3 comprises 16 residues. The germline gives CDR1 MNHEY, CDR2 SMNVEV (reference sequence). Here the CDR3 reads CASSLTFGGVKYGYTF. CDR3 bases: TGTGCCAGCAGTTTAACTTTTGGAGGGGTGAAATATGGCTACACCTTC.

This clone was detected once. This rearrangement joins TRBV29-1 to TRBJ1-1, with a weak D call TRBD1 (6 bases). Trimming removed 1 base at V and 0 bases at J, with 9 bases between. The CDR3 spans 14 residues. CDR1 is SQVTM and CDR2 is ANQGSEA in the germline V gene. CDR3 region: CSVEGTAVNTEAFF. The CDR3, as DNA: TGCAGCGTTGAAGGGACAGCCGTGAACACTGAAGCTTTCTTT.

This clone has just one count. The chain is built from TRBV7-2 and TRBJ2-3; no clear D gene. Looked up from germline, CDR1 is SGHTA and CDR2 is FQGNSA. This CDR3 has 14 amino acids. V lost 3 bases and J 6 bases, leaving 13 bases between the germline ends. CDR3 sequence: CASSFGNPGDTQYF. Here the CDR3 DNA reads TGTGCCAGCAGCTTCGGTAACCCGGGTGATACGCAGTATTTT.

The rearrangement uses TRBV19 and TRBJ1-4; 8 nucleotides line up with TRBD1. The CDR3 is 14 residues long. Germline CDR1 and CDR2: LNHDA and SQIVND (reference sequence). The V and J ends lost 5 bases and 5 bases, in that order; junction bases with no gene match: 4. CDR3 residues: CASSDRGANEKLFF. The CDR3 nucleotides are TGTGCCAGTAGTGACAGGGGCGCGAATGAAAAACTGTTTTTT.

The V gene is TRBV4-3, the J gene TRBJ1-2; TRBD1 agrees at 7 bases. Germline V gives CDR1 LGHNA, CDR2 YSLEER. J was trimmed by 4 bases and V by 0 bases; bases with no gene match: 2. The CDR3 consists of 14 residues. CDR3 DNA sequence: TGCGCCAGCAGCCAAGAAGAGGGGGCCTATGGCTACACCTTC. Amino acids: CASSQEEGAYGYTF.

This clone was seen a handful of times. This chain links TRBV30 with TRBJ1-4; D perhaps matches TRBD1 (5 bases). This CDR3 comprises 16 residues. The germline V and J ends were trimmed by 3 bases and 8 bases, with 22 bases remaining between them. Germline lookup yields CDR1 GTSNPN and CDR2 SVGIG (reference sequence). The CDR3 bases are TGTGCCTGGAGCCGGGCTCCAGGGAGGGCGGTAGAAAAACTGTTTTTT. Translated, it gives CAWSRAPGRAVEKLFF.

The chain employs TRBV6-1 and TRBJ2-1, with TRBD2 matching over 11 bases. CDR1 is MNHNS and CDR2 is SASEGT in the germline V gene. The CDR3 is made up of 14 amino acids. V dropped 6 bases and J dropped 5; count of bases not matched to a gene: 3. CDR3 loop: CASSRGLADNEQFF. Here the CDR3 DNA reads TGTGCCAGCAGCCGGGGACTAGCGGACAATGAGCAGTTCTTC.

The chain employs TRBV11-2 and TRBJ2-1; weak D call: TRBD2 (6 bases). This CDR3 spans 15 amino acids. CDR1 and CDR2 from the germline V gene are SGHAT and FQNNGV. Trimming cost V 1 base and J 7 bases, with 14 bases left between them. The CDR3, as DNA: TGTGCCAGCAGCTTAGTAACGGGAGCTACGAATGAGCAGTTCTTC. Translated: CASSLVTGATNEQFF.

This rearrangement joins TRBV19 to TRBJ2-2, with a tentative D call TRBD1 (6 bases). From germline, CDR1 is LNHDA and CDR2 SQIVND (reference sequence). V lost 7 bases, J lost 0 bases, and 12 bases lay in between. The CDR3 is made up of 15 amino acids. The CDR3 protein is CASKGEIANTGELFF. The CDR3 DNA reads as TGTGCCAGTAAGGGGGAGATAGCGAACACCGGGGAGCTGTTTTTT.

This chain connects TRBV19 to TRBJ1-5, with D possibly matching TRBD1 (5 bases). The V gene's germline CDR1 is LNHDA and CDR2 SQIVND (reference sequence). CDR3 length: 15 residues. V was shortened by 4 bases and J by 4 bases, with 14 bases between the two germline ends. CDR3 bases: TGTGCCAGTAGTAGCAGGGAGGTGGGGAATCAGCCCCAGCATTTT. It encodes CASSSREVGNQPQHF.

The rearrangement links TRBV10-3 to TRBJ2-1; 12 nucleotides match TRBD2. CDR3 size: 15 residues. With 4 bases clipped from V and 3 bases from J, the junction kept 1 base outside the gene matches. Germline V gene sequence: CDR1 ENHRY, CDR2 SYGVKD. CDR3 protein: CAISGTSGIYNEQFF. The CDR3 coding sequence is TGTGCCATCAGTGGGACTAGCGGGATCTACAATGAGCAGTTCTTC.

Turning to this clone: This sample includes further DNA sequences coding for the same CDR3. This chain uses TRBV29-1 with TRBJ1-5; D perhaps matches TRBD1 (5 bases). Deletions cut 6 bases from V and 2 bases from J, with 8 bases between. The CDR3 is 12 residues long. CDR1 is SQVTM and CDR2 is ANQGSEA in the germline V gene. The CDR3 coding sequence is TGCAGCGTGGGGGAGGGCAATCAGCCCCAGCATTTT. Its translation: CSVGEGNQPQHF.

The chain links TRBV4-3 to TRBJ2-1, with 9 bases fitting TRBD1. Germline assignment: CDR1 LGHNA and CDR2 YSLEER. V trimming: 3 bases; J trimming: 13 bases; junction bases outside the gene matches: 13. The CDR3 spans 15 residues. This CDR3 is CASSQVDQGQGKQFF. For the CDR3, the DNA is TGCGCCAGCAGCCAGGTTGATCAAGGACAGGGGAAACAGTTCTTC.

CDR3 sequence reads: CAWSVLRGADTQYF. CDR3 nucleotide sequence: TGTGCCTGGAGTGTACTGCGGGGGGCGGATACGCAGTATTTT. The rearrangement uses TRBV30 and TRBJ2-3, with 8 bases matching TRBD2. This CDR3 is built from 14 residues. V shed 0 bases and J 6 bases; nucleotides not matched to a gene: 5. Germline V gene data show CDR1 as GTSNPN and CDR2 as SVGIG (reference sequence).

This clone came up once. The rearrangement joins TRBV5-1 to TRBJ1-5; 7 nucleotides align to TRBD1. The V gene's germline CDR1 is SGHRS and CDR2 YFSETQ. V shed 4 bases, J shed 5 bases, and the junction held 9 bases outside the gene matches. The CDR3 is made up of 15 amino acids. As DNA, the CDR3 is TGCGCCAGCAGCCGCCAGGGGGTGATAGATCAGCCCCAGCATTTT. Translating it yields CASSRQGVIDQPQHF.

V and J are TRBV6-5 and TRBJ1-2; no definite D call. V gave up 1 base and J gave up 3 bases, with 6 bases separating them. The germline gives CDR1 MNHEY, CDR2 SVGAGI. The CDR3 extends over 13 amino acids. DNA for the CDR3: TGTGCCAGCAGTTACTTATTAGACTATGGCTACACCTTC. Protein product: CASSYLLDYGYTF.

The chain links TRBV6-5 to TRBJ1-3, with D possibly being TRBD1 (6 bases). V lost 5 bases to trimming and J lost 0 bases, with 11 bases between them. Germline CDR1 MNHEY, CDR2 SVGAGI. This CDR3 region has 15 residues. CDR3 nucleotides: TGTGCCAGCAGTAGAGGGGGGGACTCTGGAAACACCATATATTTT. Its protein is CASSRGGDSGNTIYF.